One T cell receptor (beta chain) is described in this entry. No antigen is known for it. Using unique molecular identifiers, the investigators prepared the TCRbeta library. TCRdb ran MiXCR on the PCR reads and lists one entry per CDR3 protein. The table lists 200,000 or so distinct CDR3 sequences, 7% to 9% of them singletons. The data belong to a study of T-cell reconstitution after alpha-beta-depleted transplantation in children. Overall study results and limits: High day-60 TCRbeta diversity in some patients came from surviving recipient T cells and thymic progenitors. Newly generated T cells supplied most T-cell counts and diversity one year post-transplant.

The CDR3 extends over 16 amino acids. Germline CDR1 and CDR2: SGHRS and YFSETQ. Trimming took off 6 bases at V and 0 bases at J, with 17 bases between the two ends. This receptor was identified in a male patient aged 2 to 9 who had a stem cell transplant for acute myeloid leukemia, so the T cells may come from the graft donor. The starting material was PBMCs, mostly from graft donor cells, obtained 360 days after TCRalphabeta/CD19-depleted stem cell transplant. The chain couples TRBV5-1 to TRBJ2-3; D uncertain. The CDR3 DNA reads as TGCGCCAGCAATCGACCGGACGGATCTAGCACAGATACGCAGTATTTT. Encoded protein: CASNRPDGSSTDTQYF.